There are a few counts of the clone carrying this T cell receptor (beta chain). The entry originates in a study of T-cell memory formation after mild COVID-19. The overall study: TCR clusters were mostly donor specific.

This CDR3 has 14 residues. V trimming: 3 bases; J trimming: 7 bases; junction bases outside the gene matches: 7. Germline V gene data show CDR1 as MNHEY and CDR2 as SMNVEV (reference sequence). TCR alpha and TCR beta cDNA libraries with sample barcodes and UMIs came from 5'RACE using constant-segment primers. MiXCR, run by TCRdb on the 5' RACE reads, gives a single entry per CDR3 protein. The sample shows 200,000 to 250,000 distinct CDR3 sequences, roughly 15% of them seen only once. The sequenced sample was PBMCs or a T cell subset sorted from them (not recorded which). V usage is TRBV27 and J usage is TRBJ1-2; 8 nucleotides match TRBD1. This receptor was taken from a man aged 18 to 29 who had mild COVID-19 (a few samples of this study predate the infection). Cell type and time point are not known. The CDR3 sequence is CASSFMDRVGGYTF. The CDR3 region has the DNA TGTGCCAGCAGTTTTATGGACAGGGTCGGTGGCTACACCTTC.